Listed below are T cell receptor beta chains from one sample, sequenced in a study of blood T cell repertoires in COVID-19. Assay used: immunoSEQ multiplex PCR; TCRdb lists only in-frame clones, some missing. Of over 140,000 clones in the sample, almost 80% are singletons; the top ten hold just under 3%. Sequencing was performed on PBMCs or T cells enriched from blood (not recorded which). All receptors come from a woman aged 50 to 60 who had recovered from COVID-19. The CDR3 runs from the conserved cysteine through the conserved F or W. A D gene is named only where the DNA matches it firmly. Not every row has a clone size; where given, it reads once, few, many or a size class.

>TRBJ2-5|15|NA|TRBV7-3|NA
TGTGCCAGCAGCTTAAATAGCGGCACCAAAGAGACCCAGTACTTC
CASSLNSGTKETQYF
>TRBJ1-4|15|TRBD1|TRBV19|once
TGTGCCAGTAGACCACCCGGGACAGCAGGGGAAAAACTGTTTTTT
CASRPPGTAGEKLFF
>TRBJ2-1|16|TRBD1|TRBV28|once
TGTGCCAGCAGTTTTGAGGGGGCAGGGGTCTACAATGAGCAGTTCTTC
CASSFEGAGVYNEQFF
>TRBJ1-4|18|TRBD1|TRBV7-9|once
TGTGCCAGCAGCTTCCTGACAGGGGACCTTGCAACTAATGAAAAACTGTTTTTT
CASSFLTGDLATNEKLFF
>TRBJ1-4|15|NA|TRBV11-3|NA
TGTGCCAGCAGCCCCCCAGGGGACGTAGGTGAAAAACTGTTTTTT
CASSPPGDVGEKLFF
>TRBJ2-2|15|TRBD1|TRBV5-1|NA
TGCGCCAGCAAGGGCGGGACAGGGTGGACCGGGGAGCTGTTTTTT
CASKGGTGWTGELFF
>TRBJ2-7|16|NA|TRBV6-5|NA
TGTGCCAGCAGTTATTGGGGGGGCCCACCCTGGTCCGAGCAGTACTTC
CASSYWGGPPWSEQYF
>TRBJ2-7|15|NA|TRBV5-1|few
TGCGCCAGCGCCAACCTGGAAGGGGGGGGCTACGAGCAGTACTTC
CASANLEGGGYEQYF
>TRBJ1-4|15|TRBD1|TRBV4-1|NA
TGCGCCAGCAGCCAGGGACAGGGGGGATATGAAAAACTGTTTTTT
CASSQGQGGYEKLFF
>TRBJ2-3|15|TRBD2|TRBV5-1|NA
TGCGCCAGCAGCTTTAGCGGGGGGGCTTTAGATACGCAGTATTTT
CASSFSGGALDTQYF
>TRBJ2-5|16|TRBD2|TRBV7-9|NA
TGTGCCAGCAGTTGGACTAGCGGGGGGGCCAGGGAGACCCAGTACTTC
CASSWTSGGARETQYF
>TRBJ2-7|15|TRBD1|TRBV7-6|NA
TGTGCCAGCAGCTTAGGCAGGGGGCACGAATACGAGCAGTACTTC
CASSLGRGHEYEQYF
>TRBJ1-1|13|NA|TRBV30|NA
TGTGCCTGGAGTGTATCCCCGGACACTGAAGCTTTCTTT
CAWSVSPDTEAFF
>TRBJ2-3|15|NA|TRBV9|NA
TGTGCCAGCAGCGTAGGTGGGGGGGCAACAGATACGCAGTATTTT
CASSVGGGATDTQYF
>TRBJ1-5|14|TRBD1|TRBV10-3|NA
TGTGCCATCAGAGGGACAGGGGATCATCAGCCCCAGCATTTT
CAIRGTGDHQPQHF
>TRBJ2-7|15|NA|TRBV6-2/TRBV6-3|NA
TGTGCCAGCAGTTATCGTGGCAGAGGCCCCTACGAGCAGTACTTC
CASSYRGRGPYEQYF
>TRBJ2-7|15|TRBD1|TRBV11-2|NA
TGTGCCAGCAGCTTAGAGGCAGGACAGGGATACGAGCAGTACTTC
CASSLEAGQGYEQYF
>TRBJ2-4|14|NA|TRBV11-2|NA
TGTGCCAGCAGGTCGCTGACAGGAAAAAACATTCAGTACTTC
CASRSLTGKNIQYF